This passage covers 17 T cell receptor beta chains from one sample sequenced in a study of graft-versus-host responses after intestinal transplantation (dated by TCRdb to the early 2020s). Library creation used the immunoSEQ multiplex PCR assay. Not all clones reach the TCRdb copy of this immuneACCESS table, which keeps in-frame sequences only. Checked studies attribute under half of the gap to unresolved V genes and leave the rest unexplained. This sample holds 35,000 to 40,000 clones; around 90% were observed only once. Jointly, the top ten make up more than 15% of the sample. Dithiothreitol, EDTA incubations and collagenase D digestion were used to isolate intraepithelial and lamina propria lymphocytes from graft specimens. Sequenced here: ileum tissue, sampled around 190 days after intestinal transplant. These receptor sequences come from a human patient who received an intestinal transplant, so some T cells may come from the graft donor.

This clone has just a few counts. CDR3 loop: CASNTVVNTEAFF. Here the CDR3 DNA reads TGTGCCAGCAACACAGTCGTGAACACTGAAGCTTTCTTT. This chain uses TRBV2 with TRBJ1-1; D is unclear. Germline CDR1 is SNHLY and CDR2 is FYNNEI. V was trimmed by 7 bases and J by 0 bases, leaving 9 bases between them. This CDR3 is built from 13 residues.

The chain joins TRBV29-1 to TRBJ2-1, with 8 bases matching TRBD2. The CDR3 has 16 residues. The V segment lost 3 bases and the J segment 0 bases; nucleotides outside the gene matches: 7. Germline V lookup: CDR1 SQVTM, CDR2 ANQGSEA. This chain's CDR3 is CSVERGDGSSYNEQFF. CDR3 nucleotides: TGCAGCGTTGAGCGGGGGGATGGGAGCTCCTACAATGAGCAGTTCTTC.

V gene TRBV28 combines with J gene TRBJ2-3, with 8 bases identical to TRBD2. J lost 2 bases, V lost 5 bases, and 3 bases had no gene match. The CDR3 spans 14 residues. CDR1 is MDHEN and CDR2 is SYDVKM in the germline V gene. CDR3 coding DNA: TGTGCCAGCAGTATGGGACTAGACACAGATACGCAGTATTTT. This gives the protein CASSMGLDTDTQYF.

V gene TRBV7-9 combines with J gene TRBJ1-4; D might be TRBD1 (6 bases). The germline V gene has CDR1 SEHNR and CDR2 FQNEAQ (reference sequence). V shed 5 bases and J shed 13 bases, with 14 bases lying between them. The CDR3 sequence is 12 residues long. The CDR3 DNA reads TGTGCCAGCAGCATCCGACAGGAGGTACTGTTTTTT. Its protein product is CASSIRQEVLFF.

V is TRBV7-2 and J is TRBJ2-5, with D possibly TRBD1 on 5 matching bases. V was cut by 5 bases and J by 6 bases, with 13 bases left in between. The CDR3 is made up of 13 amino acids. Germline V gene data show CDR1 as SGHTA and CDR2 as FQGNSA. The CDR3: CASSLGQSQTQYF. CDR3 nucleotides: TGTGCCAGCAGCCTCGGACAATCGCAGACCCAGTACTTC. Based on the CDR3 plus reference TRBV7-2 and TRBJ2-5, the full variable domain is GAGVSQSPSNKVTEKGKDVELRCDPISGHTALYWYRQSLGQGLEFLIYFQGNSAPDKSGLPSDRFSAERTGGSVSTLTIQRTQQEDSAVYLCASSLGQSQTQYFGPGTRLLVL.

The V gene is TRBV6-4, the J gene TRBJ2-1; 12 bases agree with TRBD2. With V trimmed by 5 bases and J by 7 bases, 6 bases remained unmatched. CDR3 length equals 15 residues. Germline assignment: CDR1 MRHNA and CDR2 SNTAGT. This CDR3 reads CASSKLAGGENEQFF. DNA for the CDR3: TGTGCCAGCAGTAAACTAGCGGGAGGCGAAAATGAGCAGTTCTTC.

The rearrangement links TRBV6-4 to TRBJ1-6; D might be TRBD1 (5 bases). V lost 4 bases to trimming and J lost 7 bases, with 8 bases between them. The germline gives CDR1 MRHNA, CDR2 SNTAGT. This CDR3 is built from 13 residues. The CDR3 loop is CASSARENSPLHF. The CDR3 region has the DNA TGTGCCAGCAGTGCCAGGGAAAATTCACCCCTCCACTTT.

The chain employs TRBV7-9 and TRBJ1-5; D not resolved. The CDR3 contains 13 residues. The V and J ends lost 2 bases and 4 bases respectively, with 6 bases between them. Germline values: CDR1 SEHNR, CDR2 FQNEAQ (reference sequence). The DNA of the CDR3 is TGTGCCAGCAGCTTAATAGCTAATCAGCCCCAGCATTTT. As protein: CASSLIANQPQHF.

The rearrangement links TRBV29-1 to TRBJ2-5, with TRBD2 matching 12 bases. The CDR3 length is 16 residues. The trim removed 3 bases at V and 5 bases at J, leaving 10 bases unmatched. In germline, CDR1 is SQVTM, CDR2 ANQGSEA. The CDR3 DNA follows: TGCAGCGTTGATGGGGCTAGCGGGGGGGCCCGGGAGACCCAGTACTTC. Protein product: CSVDGASGGARETQYF. Using reference TRBV29-1 and TRBJ2-5 for the parts outside the CDR3, the full variable domain is SAVISQKPSRDICQRGTSLTIQCQVDSQVTMMFWYRQQPGQSLTLIATANQGSEATYESGFVIDKFPISRPNLTFSTLTVSNMSPEDSSIYLCSVDGASGGARETQYFGPGTRLLVL.

This chain uses TRBV27 with TRBJ1-2; the match to TRBD1 covers 9 bases. CDR3 length: 15 amino acids. V lost 5 bases to trimming and J lost 4 bases; unmatched junction nucleotides: 8. CDR1 and CDR2 from the germline V gene are MNHEY and SMNVEV (reference sequence). This CDR3 is CASSLTGGSPYGYTF. CDR3 sequence (DNA): TGTGCCAGCAGTCTTACAGGGGGCAGCCCCTATGGCTACACCTTC.

The V call is TRBV10-3, the J call TRBJ2-7, with no clear D. This CDR3 contains 12 residues. In germline, CDR1 is ENHRY, CDR2 SYGVKD. V gave up 4 bases and J gave up 4 bases, with 8 bases separating them. The CDR3 DNA reads as TGTGCCATCAGTGGGGCGCCTTACGAGCAGTACTTC. Its translation: CAISGAPYEQYF.

This clone was observed a handful of times. The gene calls are TRBV25-1 and TRBJ2-3; 12 nucleotides agree with TRBD2. Germline V gene data show CDR1 as MGHDK and CDR2 as SYGVNS. The CDR3 runs 18 residues. V lost 1 base to trimming and J lost 5 bases; unmatched junction nucleotides: 10. The CDR3: CASSESILAGGPLDTQYF. The CDR3 DNA reads TGTGCCAGCAGTGAATCAATCCTAGCGGGAGGGCCATTAGATACGCAGTATTTT.

The chain combines TRBV6-5 with TRBJ1-1; D ambiguous. CDR1 MNHEY and CDR2 SVGAGI come from the germline V gene. Trimming removed 7 bases at V and 4 bases at J, with 10 bases between. CDR3 length: 12 residues. CDR3 loop: CASILVSTEAFF. CDR3 coding DNA: TGTGCCAGCATATTAGTGTCCACTGAAGCTTTCTTT.

This rearrangement joins TRBV6-6 to TRBJ1-2; TRBD1 matches 7 bases. Germline V CDR1 and CDR2: MNHNY, SVGAGI (reference sequence). This CDR3 comprises 14 residues. With V trimmed by 7 bases and J by 7 bases, 12 bases remained unmatched. The CDR3 DNA follows: TGTGCCAGCAAAGGCAGCGGACAGGATCCTGGCTACACCTTC. Translated, it gives CASKGSGQDPGYTF.

The genes are TRBV5-1 and TRBJ2-1, with 8 bases lining up with TRBD2. The CDR3 has 14 amino acids. Per germline, CDR1 SGHRS and CDR2 YFSETQ. After removal of 0 bases from V and 10 bases from J, the junction contained 6 bases not matched to a gene. CDR3 residues: CASSLAGGGDEQFF. The CDR3 DNA reads as TGCGCCAGCAGCTTGGCCGGGGGGGGAGACGAGCAGTTCTTC.

The chain recombines TRBV2 with TRBJ2-3, with D possibly TRBD1 on 5 matching bases. V lost 5 bases, J lost 3 bases, and 12 bases lay in between. Germline values: CDR1 SNHLY, CDR2 FYNNEI. The CDR3 runs to 14 residues. The CDR3 sequence: CASSPDRVTDTQYF. The CDR3 DNA is TGTGCCAGCAGTCCCGACAGAGTTACAGATACGCAGTATTTT.

The chain couples TRBV6-1 to TRBJ2-7, with TRBD2 matching 7 bases. This CDR3 region has 15 residues. Germline V CDR1 and CDR2: MNHNS, SASEGT. With 5 bases clipped from V and 0 bases from J, the junction kept 7 bases outside the gene matches. The CDR3 is CASSKQTSFSYEQYF. The CDR3 DNA reads TGTGCCAGCAGTAAACAGACTAGCTTCTCCTACGAGCAGTACTTC.